One and the same sample provided the 13 T cell receptor beta chains below, sequenced in a study of blood T cell repertoires in COVID-19. Sequenced by immunoSEQ multiplex PCR; TCRdb stores in-frame clones only, minus some. The sample has 250,000 or so clones, about 89% seen once; the top ten hold about 8.6%. Source material: peripheral blood. The receptor source for this set is a man between 35 and 55 years old with active or convalescent COVID-19.

V and J are TRBV9 and TRBJ2-3, with 10 nucleotides matching TRBD2. The germline CDR1 and CDR2 sequences are SGDLS and YYNGEE. The CDR3 has 16 residues. The V gene end was trimmed by 0 bases and the J gene end by 4 bases; junction bases not matched to a gene: 5. CDR3 sequence: CASSVERGGPADTQYF. In DNA, the CDR3 is TGTGCCAGCAGCGTAGAGCGGGGGGGCCCGGCAGATACGCAGTATTTT.

The chain recombines TRBV6-5 with TRBJ1-1, with TRBD1 as a possible D gene (5 bases). The CDR3 has 14 amino acids. Trimming removed 0 bases at V and 10 bases at J, with 15 bases between. Per germline, CDR1 MNHEY and CDR2 SVGAGI. The CDR3, as DNA: TGTGCCAGCAGTTACTCCCGTGAGCCGGGGGGAGCTTTCTTT. This encodes CASSYSREPGGAFF.

The chain is built from TRBV24-1 and TRBJ2-3; 11 bases map to TRBD2. Per germline, CDR1 KGHDR and CDR2 SFDVKD. The CDR3 has 18 amino acids. The J segment lost 1 base and the V segment lost 4 bases, leaving 9 bases of the junction unmatched. This CDR3 reads CATSDPLELAGGTDTQYF. The CDR3 DNA is TGTGCCACCAGTGACCCTCTCGAACTAGCGGGAGGCACAGATACGCAGTATTTT.

The rearrangement uses TRBV7-3 and TRBJ2-3; D perhaps matches TRBD2 (6 bases). The CDR3 is made up of 14 amino acids. The V gene's germline CDR1 is SGHTA and CDR2 FQGTGA. V shed 11 bases and J shed 1 base, with 16 bases lying between them. CDR3 sequence reads: CAAYPGLCTDTQYF. The CDR3, as DNA: TGTGCCGCATACCCGGGACTTTGCACAGATACGCAGTATTTT.

This clone showed up just once. The gene calls are TRBV9 and TRBJ2-1; 8 bases fit TRBD1. V gave up 0 bases and J gave up 5 bases; unmatched junction bases: 7. Germline lookup yields CDR1 SGDLS and CDR2 YYNGEE. The CDR3 covers 16 residues. The CDR3 DNA reads as TGTGCCAGCAGCGTAGTAGCAGGGGGCAGTCACAATGAGCAGTTCTTC. It encodes CASSVVAGGSHNEQFF.

CDR3 protein: CASSMFPAGGTDTQYF. CDR3 DNA sequence: TGTGCCAGTAGTATGTTCCCAGCGGGAGGCACAGATACGCAGTATTTT. V gene TRBV19 combines with J gene TRBJ2-3; 8 positions match TRBD2. CDR1 and CDR2 from the germline V gene are LNHDA and SQIVND (reference sequence). The junction had 6 bases not matched to a gene; V was cut back by 3 bases and J by 1 base. CDR3 length equals 16 residues.

V and J are TRBV3-1 (or the pseudogene TRBV3-2) and TRBJ2-5; 9 nucleotides align to TRBD2. V lost 0 bases and J lost 4; bases outside the gene matches: 9. The CDR3 has 17 residues. Per germline, CDR1 LGHDT and CDR2 YNNKEL (reference sequence). For the CDR3, the DNA is TGTGCCAGCAGCCAAGAGTCTAGCGGGGTAGTAGGAGAGACCCAGTACTTC. Protein product: CASSQESSGVVGETQYF.

The J gene is TRBJ2-5, the V gene TRBV5-1; 9 bases are a match to TRBD1. CDR3 length: 15 amino acids. Looked up from germline, CDR1 is SGHRS and CDR2 is YFSETQ. Trimming took 4 bases from V and 4 from J; bases not matched to a gene: 8. Here the CDR3 reads CASSADRGVGETQYF. The CDR3 DNA is TGCGCCAGCAGCGCGGACAGGGGTGTCGGAGAGACCCAGTACTTC.

The rearrangement links TRBV27 to TRBJ2-3; the D gene is possibly TRBD2 (6 bases). The germline V gene has CDR1 MNHEY and CDR2 SMNVEV (reference sequence). V shed 2 bases and J shed 1 base, with 10 bases lying between them. The CDR3 has 15 amino acids. The CDR3 region has the DNA TGTGCCAGCAGTTTAGCGGGGACCCGCACAGATACGCAGTATTTT. Residues: CASSLAGTRTDTQYF.

The chain employs TRBV28 and TRBJ2-1; 12 bases map to TRBD1. V was pared by 2 bases and J by 7 bases, with 9 bases of the junction left unmatched. There are 17 residues in the CDR3. Per germline, CDR1 MDHEN and CDR2 SYDVKM. For the CDR3, the DNA is TGTGCCAGCAGTTTACGTTGGGGGACAGGGGGCTGGAATGAGCAGTTCTTC. This sequence encodes CASSLRWGTGGWNEQFF.

The chain joins TRBV27 to TRBJ2-7, with 8 bases aligning to TRBD1. CDR3 length: 14 amino acids. Trimming at V came to 5 bases and at J to 5 bases, leaving 8 bases not matched to a gene. CDR1 MNHEY and CDR2 SMNVEV come from the germline V gene (reference sequence). The CDR3 reads CASSRDRGHHEQYF. The CDR3 DNA reads as TGTGCCAGCAGTCGTGACAGGGGTCACCACGAGCAGTACTTC.

The chain links TRBV7-2 to TRBJ2-7, with D perhaps matching TRBD1 (6 bases). CDR1 SGHTA and CDR2 FQGNSA come from the germline V gene. The V end was cut by 5 bases, the J end by 7 bases, with 12 bases between. This CDR3 is built from 12 residues. The CDR3 loop reads CASSPQGQEQYF. Written as DNA, the CDR3 is TGTGCCAGCAGCCCACAAGGACAGGAGCAGTACTTC.

The chain is built from TRBV2 and TRBJ2-7, with TRBD2 matching over 8 bases. V dropped 1 base and J dropped 5; count of bases not matched to a gene: 7. Germline loops: CDR1 SNHLY, CDR2 FYNNEI. CDR3 size: 15 residues. CDR3 nucleotides: TGTGCCAGCAGTGAAGTGGGAGCGGGAGTCCACGAGCAGTACTTC. Translated: CASSEVGAGVHEQYF.